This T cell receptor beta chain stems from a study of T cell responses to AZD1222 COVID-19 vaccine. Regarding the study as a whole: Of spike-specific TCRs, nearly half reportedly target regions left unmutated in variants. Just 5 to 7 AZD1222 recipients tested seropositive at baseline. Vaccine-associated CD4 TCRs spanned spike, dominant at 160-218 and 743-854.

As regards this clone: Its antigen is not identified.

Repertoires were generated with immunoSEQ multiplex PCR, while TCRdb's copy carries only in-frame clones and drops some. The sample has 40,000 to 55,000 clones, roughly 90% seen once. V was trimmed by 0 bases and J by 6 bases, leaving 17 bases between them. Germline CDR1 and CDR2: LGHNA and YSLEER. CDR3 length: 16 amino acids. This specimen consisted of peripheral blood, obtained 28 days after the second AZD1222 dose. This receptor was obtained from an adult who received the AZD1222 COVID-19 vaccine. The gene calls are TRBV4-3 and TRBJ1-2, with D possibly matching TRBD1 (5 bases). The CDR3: CASSQDNPGRADGYTF. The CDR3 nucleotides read TGCGCCAGCAGCCAAGATAATCCAGGCAGGGCAGATGGCTACACCTTC.